Shown below are 11 T cell receptor beta chains from a single sample sequenced in a study of T cells in Graves' hyperthyroidism and ophthalmopathy (dated 2019 in TCRdb). Receptor amplification or capture employed multiplex PCR. Instrument used: Illumina HiSeq 2000. The TCR beta CDR3 regions were amplified from RNA transcripts. For the first round of RT-PCR on the TCR CDR3, the HTBI primer set was used together with the Qiagen OneStep RT-PCR kit. TCRdb reanalyzed the raw reads on its own, using fastp at Q25 for trimming and MiXCR for clone calling, and kept in-frame beta chains. A single entry per CDR3 protein holds the most common genes and DNA from its merged rows. This sample is represented by roughly 720,000 distinct CDR3 sequences; 17% of them were singletons. The ten largest clonotypes hold roughly a sixth of the sample. Sequenced input: blood. The receptor set was obtained from a man between 45 and 60 years old with Graves' hyperthyroidism.

The genes are TRBV24-1 and TRBJ2-1; D not certain. With 5 bases removed from V and 5 bases from J, the gap between germline ends came to 12 bases. This CDR3 comprises 14 residues. The germline V gene encodes CDR1 KGHDR and CDR2 SFDVKD. CDR3 nucleotides: TGTGCCACCAGTGCCCCGACGGGCAACAATGAGCAGTTCTTC. It encodes CATSAPTGNNEQFF.

The J gene is TRBJ2-7, the V gene TRBV6-1; D not certain. This CDR3 comprises 12 residues. Germline CDR1 reads MNHNS; CDR2 reads SASEGT. Trimming took 11 bases from V and 5 from J, leaving 16 bases between them. CDR3 amino acids: CAGAAWVDEQYF. Written as DNA, the CDR3 is TGTGCCGGCGCTGCCTGGGTAGACGAGCAGTACTTC.

This clonotype was seen ten or more times. The V gene is TRBV5-1, the J gene TRBJ2-1, with 9 bases fitting TRBD2. In germline, CDR1 is SGHRS, CDR2 YFSETQ. The CDR3 sequence is 17 residues long. V was clipped by 0 bases and J by 9 bases; unmatched bases: 13. CDR3 nucleotides: TGCGCCAGCAGCTTGGCCGGGGGACTAGCTCCGATAAGTGAGCAGTTCTTC. It encodes CASSLAGGLAPISEQFF. The full variable domain, rest sourced from reference TRBV5-1 and TRBJ2-1, is KAGVTQTPRYLIKTRGQQVTLSCSPISGHRSVSWYQQTPGQGLQFLFEYFSETQRNKGNFPGRFSGRQFSNSRSEMNVSTLELGDSALYLCASSLAGGLAPISEQFFGPGTRLTVL.

The gene calls are TRBV3-1 and TRBJ1-5; D not certain. Germline loops: CDR1 LGHDT, CDR2 YNNKEL (reference sequence). The CDR3 contains 15 residues. V was trimmed by 5 bases and J by 0 bases, leaving 11 bases between them. Written as DNA, the CDR3 is TGTGCCAGCAGCGTTTCGATTTATAGCAATCAGCCCCAGCATTTT. Translation gives CASSVSIYSNQPQHF.

V gene TRBV14 combines with J gene TRBJ1-1, with 7 bases matching TRBD1. CDR3 length equals 15 residues. Looked up from germline, CDR1 is SGHDN and CDR2 is FVKESK. With V trimmed by 0 bases and J by 4 bases, 5 bases remained unmatched. For the CDR3, the DNA is TGTGCCAGCAGCCAAGAGGGGACAGCCATCACTGAAGCTTTCTTT. It translates to CASSQEGTAITEAFF.

This clonotype was observed many times. The chain combines TRBV6-1 with TRBJ1-1, with D perhaps TRBD1 (5 bases). V was shortened by 6 bases and J by 1 base, with 21 bases between the two germline ends. The CDR3 sequence is 17 residues long. CDR1 and CDR2 (germline): MNHNS, SASEGT. The CDR3, as DNA: TGTGCCAGCAGAATTCTTCAGGGACGCAACCAGAACACTGAAGCTTTCTTT. This gives the protein CASRILQGRNQNTEAFF.

The V and J genes are TRBV5-1 and TRBJ2-3; 9 bases are a match to TRBD2. CDR3 size: 18 residues. In germline, CDR1 is SGHRS, CDR2 YFSETQ. With 1 base clipped from V and 2 bases from J, the junction kept 11 bases outside the gene matches. The CDR3 sequence is CASSLLVVAGVTTDTQYF. CDR3 bases: TGCGCCAGCAGCTTGTTAGTGGTAGCGGGAGTGACCACAGATACGCAGTATTTT.

The sample holds many counts of this clonotype. This chain uses TRBV10-3 with TRBJ2-1; 9 bases match TRBD2. V was clipped by 8 bases and J by 8 bases; unmatched bases: 4. The CDR3 sequence is 12 residues long. Germline CDR1 ENHRY, CDR2 SYGVKD. CDR3 DNA: TGTGCCATCTCCTGGACTAGCGATGAGCAGTTCTTC. It is translated as CAISWTSDEQFF.

The chain carries TRBV29-1 and TRBJ1-5; tentative D call: TRBD1 (6 bases). The CDR3 covers 13 residues. Trimming removed 3 bases from V and 7 bases from J, with 13 bases in between. In germline, CDR1 is SQVTM, CDR2 ANQGSEA. The CDR3 bases are TGCAGCGTTGATGAGGGGGAAGGACAGCCCCAGCATTTT. Residues: CSVDEGEGQPQHF.

This clonotype was picked up many times. J is TRBJ2-7 and V is TRBV7-2, with a tentative D call TRBD2 (6 bases). This CDR3 has 17 residues. Looked up from germline, CDR1 is SGHTA and CDR2 is FQGNSA. V was pared by 1 base and J by 3 bases, with 19 bases between. The CDR3 protein is CASSLGGGERVSYEQYF. For the CDR3, the DNA is TGTGCCAGCAGCTTAGGGGGAGGAGAGCGGGTAAGCTACGAGCAGTACTTC. Full variable domain (missing parts from reference TRBV7-2 and TRBJ2-7): GAGVSQSPSNKVTEKGKDVELRCDPISGHTALYWYRQSLGQGLEFLIYFQGNSAPDKSGLPSDRFSAERTGGSVSTLTIQRTQQEDSAVYLCASSLGGGERVSYEQYFGPGTRLTVT.

This clonotype was counted many times. The chain carries TRBV12-3 or TRBV12-4 and TRBJ2-5; D unresolved. This CDR3 region has 12 residues. V lost 1 base and J lost 12, with 12 bases in between. The CDR3 sequence: CASSLDSLAKYF. The CDR3 DNA is TGTGCCAGCAGTTTAGATTCCCTGGCTAAGTACTTC.